The sequence of this T cell receptor (beta chain) was determined in a study of ipilimumab plus nivolumab after autologous stem cell transplantation. Study-wide context: Median doses per patient: 5 ipilimumab, about 8 nivolumab.

Profiled with immunoSEQ multiplex PCR; TCRdb holds only in-frame clones, not every one. The data contain about 43,000 clones, about 88% of them singletons. The ends were cut back, 0 bases at V and 1 base at J, with 6 bases in the middle. The V gene's germline CDR1 is GTSNPN and CDR2 SVGIG (reference sequence). The CDR3 is made up of 14 amino acids. Patients got ipilimumab 1 mg/kg beginning 14 to 28 days post-transplant. Through week 26, nivolumab 3 mg/kg IV was given weeks 1, 4, 7, 10, then biweekly. The sample consisted of PBMCs, taken in a trial of ipilimumab plus nivolumab as post-transplant consolidation. The source is a male donor with multiple myeloma. The chain uses TRBV30 and TRBJ2-2; unclear D gene. CDR3 coding DNA: TGTGCCTGGAGTGTTTTGGGGAACACCGGGGAGCTGTTTTTT. Amino acid sequence: CAWSVLGNTGELFF.